Detailed here is one TCR beta chain. Per the authors' pipeline: Amplified reference gene primers provided the basis for estimating nucleated cell counts. Some clones are missing from TCRdb's copy, which holds only in-frame ones; the method was immunoSEQ multiplex PCR. The V and J calls and clone size were taken over from that table, and D and trimming were inferred from the DNA. The data show approximately 110,000 clones, just over 85% seen once. This sample was included in a study of blood T cell repertoires in COVID-19. For the study at large: Researchers got acute and convalescent COVID-19 samples from the United States, Italy and Spain. Sources were T cells, B-cell-depleted T cells, or PBMCs; the material itself was cDNA or gDNA.

The receptor was derived from a woman in her 50s with active or convalescent COVID-19. The sample consisted of peripheral blood.

The CDR3 loop reads CASRTTGGSYEQYF. The CDR3 DNA sequence: TGTGCCAGCAGGACGACTGGCGGGAGCTACGAGCAGTACTTC. V gene TRBV2 combines with J gene TRBJ2-7; TRBD2 matches 7 bases. Germline loops: CDR1 SNHLY, CDR2 FYNNEI. Trimming took 6 bases from V and 3 from J; bases not matched to a gene: 8. The CDR3 runs 14 residues. The whole variable domain, filled in from reference TRBV2 and TRBJ2-7, reads EPEVTQTPSHQVTQMGQEVILRCVPISNHLYFYWYRQILGQKVEFLVSFYNNEISEKSEIFDDQFSVERPDGSNFTLKIRSTKLEDSAMYFCASRTTGGSYEQYFGPGTRLTVT.